These 8 T cell receptor beta chains came from one sample sequenced in a study of T-cell memory formation after mild COVID-19. Each CDR3 protein is one row after TCRdb ran MiXCR on the 5' RACE reads. The profile shows about 430,000 distinct CDR3 sequences, less than 25% of them singletons. Sample: PBMCs or a T cell subset sorted from them (not recorded which). The source is an adult woman who had mild COVID-19 (a few samples of this study predate the infection). Cell type and time point are not known.

The chain is built from TRBV27 and TRBJ2-4, with D perhaps TRBD2 (5 bases). Trimming took 3 bases from V and 3 from J, leaving 12 bases between them. CDR1 is MNHEY, CDR2 SMNVEV, per germline (reference sequence). CDR3 length: 15 residues. This CDR3 is CASSFAYRDKNIQYF. In DNA form, the CDR3 reads TGTGCCAGCAGTTTTGCGTACCGGGACAAAAACATTCAGTACTTC.

The table lists this clonotype with a few counts. V usage is TRBV7-9 and J usage is TRBJ2-5, with 9 bases fitting TRBD1. With V trimmed by 2 bases and J by 4 bases, 5 bases remained unmatched. Germline assignment: CDR1 SEHNR and CDR2 FQNEAQ (reference sequence). CDR3 size: 15 residues. The CDR3 coding sequence is TGTGCCAGCAGCTTATCGGGACAGGGAAGAGAGACCCAGTACTTC. Translating it yields CASSLSGQGRETQYF.

The rearrangement links TRBV6-2 or TRBV6-3 to TRBJ2-1; D could derive from TRBD1 or TRBD2 (5 bases each). V lost 6 bases and J lost 3, with 12 bases in between. CDR1 is MNHEY, CDR2 SVGEGT, per germline. There are 14 residues in the CDR3. CDR3 in DNA: TGTGCCAGCAGGACTCGGGACGGCTACAATGAGCAGTTCTTC. This encodes CASRTRDGYNEQFF.

In its sample, this clonotype was seen a few times. The chain recombines TRBV2 with TRBJ1-5, with D tentatively TRBD1 (5 bases). Trimming shortened V by 3 bases and J by 2 bases, and 11 bases separated the two germline ends. Germline V gene lookup returns CDR1 SNHLY and CDR2 FYNNEI. This CDR3 comprises 15 residues. CDR3 protein: CASSEGGLGNQPQHF. The CDR3 DNA sequence: TGTGCCAGCAGTGAGGGGGGACTCGGCAATCAGCCCCAGCATTTT.

This clonotype came up a few times. The chain has TRBV29-1 and TRBJ2-1; no definite D call. Trimming left V 4 bases short and J 6 bases short, with 4 bases between. The CDR3 length is 10 residues. The germline V gene has CDR1 SQVTM and CDR2 ANQGSEA. The CDR3 loop is CSVVGNEQFF. DNA for the CDR3: TGCAGCGTTGTGGGCAATGAGCAGTTCTTC.

In this sample, this clonotype turned up once. The V gene is TRBV12-3 or TRBV12-4, the J gene TRBJ2-7; TRBD1 aligns across 8 bases. Unmatched junction bases numbered 12, after V lost 6 bases and J lost 5 bases. The CDR3 is 15 residues long. The CDR3 coding sequence is TGTGCCAGCAGCCGAAGGACAGGGCCGGCCCACGAGCAGTACTTC. Translation: CASSRRTGPAHEQYF.

DNA for the CDR3: TGCGCCAGCAGCTTTTGGGGGGGCAATCAGCCCCAGCATTTT. It is translated as CASSFWGGNQPQHF. The V call is TRBV5-1, the J call TRBJ1-5; D is perhaps TRBD1 (5 bases). The length of the CDR3 is 14 residues. CDR1 and CDR2 (germline): SGHRS, YFSETQ. V dropped 2 bases and J dropped 2 bases, with 8 bases sitting between them.

The gene calls are TRBV7-2 and TRBJ1-2, with D possibly TRBD1 on 6 matching bases. This CDR3 has 16 residues. Trimming removed 2 bases from V and 3 bases from J, with 16 bases in between. CDR1 is SGHTA and CDR2 is FQGNSA in the germline V gene. The CDR3 bases are TGTGCCAGCAGCTTAATTGCGGGGGCGAAGGACTATGGCTACACCTTC. It translates to CASSLIAGAKDYGYTF.